This entry features one T cell receptor beta chain sequence. Per the study methods: Nucleated cell counts were estimated from reference gene primer amplification. Libraries were prepared by immunoSEQ multiplex PCR; TCRdb keeps only in-frame clonotypes and omits some of them. V and J calls and clone size follow that table, whereas D and trimming were derived from the DNA. The sample includes 210,000 or so clones, 85% to 90% of them seen just once. Seattle researchers signed up patients amid active infection and tracked them longitudinally. The sample belongs to a study of blood T cell repertoires in COVID-19. About the study: Samples came from the United States, Italy and Spain, spanning acute and convalescent COVID-19. From T cells, B-cell-depleted T cells, or PBMCs came the material, which was cDNA or gDNA.

The CDR3 loop spans 12 amino acids. CDR1 is LGHDT and CDR2 is YNNKEL in the germline V gene (reference sequence). The V gene end was trimmed by 4 bases and the J gene end by 4 bases; junction bases not matched to a gene: 1. V is TRBV3-1 (or the pseudogene TRBV3-2) and J is TRBJ2-7; 7 positions agree with TRBD2. The sequenced material came from peripheral blood. This clonotype originated in a man between 25 and 39 years old with COVID-19, enrolled during active disease. Here the CDR3 DNA reads TGTGCCAGCAGCCGGACTAGATACGAGCAGTACTTC. Protein product: CASSRTRYEQYF.